The present entry profiles one T cell receptor (beta chain) with its context. Its matching antigen is unknown. This record belongs to a study of T cells after posttransplantation cyclophosphamide. Study findings and constraints: Donor-recipient repertoire similarity was low at 1-2 months, rising over year one.

The CDR3 has 14 residues. Looked up from germline, CDR1 is SNHLY and CDR2 is FYNNEI. The J segment lost 6 bases and the V segment lost 7 bases, leaving 8 bases of the junction unmatched. The protocol was immunoSEQ multiplex PCR, while the TCRdb copy is restricted to in-frame clones and leaves out a portion. This sample comprises tens of thousands of clones, none seen once only. Input material: PBMCs. The chain carries TRBV2 and TRBJ2-3, with 9 nucleotides matching TRBD1. The receptor was isolated from a man younger than 45 in good health and a related stem cell transplant donor. CDR3 in DNA: TGTGCCAGCACCTTTGACAGGGGGGGTGATACGCAGTATTTT. This sequence encodes CASTFDRGGDTQYF.